These 22 T cell receptor beta chains were sequenced from one sample in a study of blood T cell repertoires in COVID-19. Repertoires were generated with immunoSEQ multiplex PCR, while TCRdb's copy carries only in-frame clones and drops some. The sample has about 140,000 clones; about 79% are singletons. Material for sequencing was PBMCs or T cells enriched from blood (not recorded which). The source is a woman between 45 and 60 years old who had recovered from COVID-19.

The chain combines TRBV30 with TRBJ1-2; weak D call: TRBD1 (5 bases). Germline V gives CDR1 GTSNPN, CDR2 SVGIG (reference sequence). There are 14 residues in the CDR3. Between the trimmed V and J ends, which lost 0 bases and 4 bases, there was a span of 12 bases. CDR3 nucleotides: TGTGCCTGGAGTGTACGGAGGGGCCTCTATGGCTACACCTTC. Its protein product is CAWSVRRGLYGYTF.

This CDR3 is CASSPPTGGVRAFF. The CDR3 nucleotides are TGTGCCAGCAGCCCCCCCACAGGAGGGGTTAGAGCTTTCTTT. This chain connects TRBV5-6 to TRBJ1-1; tentative D call: TRBD1 (5 bases). The CDR3 length is 14 residues. V was trimmed by 4 bases and J by 10 bases, leaving 20 bases between them. In germline, CDR1 is SGHDT, CDR2 YYEEEE.

This chain connects TRBV3-1 (or the pseudogene TRBV3-2) to TRBJ2-1; TRBD1 matches 8 bases. The CDR3 is 15 residues long. From germline, CDR1 is LGHDT and CDR2 YNNKEL (reference sequence). J gave up 10 bases and V 3 bases, and 11 bases lay outside the gene matches. CDR3 in DNA: TGTGCCAGCAGCCACCTGGACAGGGTAGGGGGGGAGCAGTTCTTC. Protein: CASSHLDRVGGEQFF.

The genes are TRBV28 and TRBJ1-5, with 8 bases identical to TRBD1. The CDR3 contains 12 residues. J gave up 6 bases and V 8 bases, and 3 bases lay outside the gene matches. The germline CDR1 and CDR2 sequences are MDHEN and SYDVKM. CDR3 protein: CASRTGLQPQHF. The CDR3 DNA sequence: TGTGCCAGCCGGACAGGGCTTCAGCCCCAGCATTTT.

The chain carries TRBV29-1 and TRBJ2-7, with a tentative D call TRBD1 (5 bases). The CDR3 runs to 15 residues. Germline CDR1 SQVTM, CDR2 ANQGSEA. V was trimmed by 0 bases and J by 1 base, leaving 13 bases between them. The CDR3 is CSVEDPADSSYEQYF. Here the CDR3 DNA reads TGCAGCGTTGAAGATCCCGCCGACAGTTCCTACGAGCAGTACTTC.

The CDR3 sequence: CASSFVAGANNEQFF. The DNA for the CDR3 is TGCGCCAGCAGCTTCGTAGCGGGGGCCAACAATGAGCAGTTCTTC. This chain uses TRBV5-1 with TRBJ2-1; 9 bases agree with TRBD2. Unmatched junction bases numbered 5, after V lost 2 bases and J lost 5 bases. The CDR3 length is 15 residues. Germline assignment: CDR1 SGHRS and CDR2 YFSETQ.

The rearrangement links TRBV5-1 to TRBJ1-2; D is perhaps TRBD1 (5 bases). CDR1 is SGHRS and CDR2 is YFSETQ in the germline V gene. V lost 5 bases and J 3 bases, leaving 20 bases between the germline ends. There are 16 residues in the CDR3. Here the CDR3 reads CASSFLGTLTDYGYTF. CDR3 bases: TGCGCCAGCAGTTTCCTCGGGACTCTCACCGACTATGGCTACACCTTC.

The chain is built from TRBV19 and TRBJ2-7; no reliable D call. Trimming took off 7 bases at V and 5 bases at J, with 21 bases between the two ends. The germline CDR1 and CDR2 sequences are LNHDA and SQIVND (reference sequence). There are 15 residues in the CDR3. The CDR3 spells CASTKVGLAWDEQYF. The CDR3 DNA reads TGTGCCAGTACCAAAGTTGGCTTAGCTTGGGACGAGCAGTACTTC.

This clone was picked up a small number of times. The rearrangement uses TRBV29-1 and TRBJ2-7; TRBD1 agrees at 10 bases. V was pared by 5 bases and J by 5 bases, with 6 bases of the junction left unmatched. CDR1 SQVTM and CDR2 ANQGSEA come from the germline V gene. The CDR3 covers 13 residues. As DNA, the CDR3 is TGCAGCGTTCTCCGGGACAGGGGTAACGAGCAGTACTTC. This gives the protein CSVLRDRGNEQYF.

The CDR3 DNA follows: TGTGCCAGCAGTTTGAGAGGGTACGAGCAGTACTTC. This codes for CASSLRGYEQYF. The chain recombines TRBV27 with TRBJ2-7; the D gene is possibly TRBD2 (5 bases). Trimming left V 3 bases short and J 4 bases short, with 7 bases between. Germline V lookup: CDR1 MNHEY, CDR2 SMNVEV (reference sequence). The CDR3 has 12 residues.

The chain uses TRBV19 and TRBJ2-7, with D possibly being TRBD2 (6 bases). V was trimmed by 5 bases and J by 3 bases, leaving 14 bases between them. The CDR3 loop spans 14 amino acids. In germline, CDR1 is LNHDA, CDR2 SQIVND (reference sequence). The chain's CDR3 is CASSSPGANYEQYF. The CDR3 DNA sequence: TGTGCCAGTAGTTCTCCGGGAGCAAACTACGAGCAGTACTTC.

The chain has TRBV27 and TRBJ2-5, with D possibly TRBD2 on 6 matching bases. The CDR3 is made up of 18 amino acids. V lost 7 bases to trimming and J lost 1 base, with 25 bases between them. The germline CDR1 and CDR2 sequences are MNHEY and SMNVEV (reference sequence). CDR3 nucleotide sequence: TGTGCCAGCAAAGTCCTGGCCGGGACGGGAGTAGCCCAAGAGACCCAGTACTTC. It specifies CASKVLAGTGVAQETQYF.

V usage is TRBV4-2 and J usage is TRBJ2-1, with 14 bases matching TRBD2. Germline assignment: CDR1 LGHNA and CDR2 YNFKEQ. The CDR3 runs 19 residues. The ends lost 0 bases at V and 6 bases at J; junction bases unmatched: 10. The CDR3 coding sequence is TGTGCCAGCAGCCAAGATCATAGACTAGCGGGGGGGTTTGTCAATGAGCAGTTCTTC. This translates into CASSQDHRLAGGFVNEQFF.

The genes are TRBV2 and TRBJ2-2; D not resolved. There are 13 residues in the CDR3. V was pared by 2 bases and J by 6 bases, with 7 bases between. CDR1 and CDR2 from the germline V gene are SNHLY and FYNNEI. CDR3 sequence reads: CASSETLSGELFF. In DNA, the CDR3 is TGTGCCAGCAGTGAAACCCTATCCGGGGAGCTGTTTTTT.

The J gene is TRBJ1-2, the V gene TRBV28, with D tentatively TRBD1 (6 bases). The germline CDR1 and CDR2 sequences are MDHEN and SYDVKM. With 6 bases removed from V and 5 bases from J, the gap between germline ends came to 16 bases. CDR3 length: 14 amino acids. CDR3 in DNA: TGTGCCAGCAGCCCGTCCACAGGGAATTATGGCTACACCTTC. Its translation: CASSPSTGNYGYTF.

V gene TRBV6-1 combines with J gene TRBJ2-3; 9 bases agree with TRBD2. V trimming: 1 base; J trimming: 11 bases; junction bases outside the gene matches: 13. The CDR3 length is 16 residues. Germline V gene lookup returns CDR1 MNHNS and CDR2 SASEGT. DNA for the CDR3: TGTGCCAGCAGTGAAGTATTAGCGGGAGCCCTCGGGGGGCAGTATTTT. Its translation is CASSEVLAGALGGQYF.

This clone was seen more than once but under ten times. This rearrangement joins TRBV12-5 to TRBJ2-2; TRBD1 matches 7 bases. CDR1 and CDR2 (germline): LGHNT, FRNRAP. With V trimmed by 0 bases and J by 6 bases, 7 bases remained unmatched. The CDR3 is 16 residues long. CDR3 coding DNA: TGTGCTAGTGGTTTGGTCGTCAGGGGGTTCGCCGGGGAGCTGTTTTTT. Its protein product is CASGLVVRGFAGELFF.

This clone appeared many times. CDR3 nucleotide sequence: TGTGCCTGGAGTGTAGGAGAGTCCTACGAGCAGTACTTC. Translation gives CAWSVGESYEQYF. V usage is TRBV30 and J usage is TRBJ2-7; D not certain. The CDR3 runs to 13 residues. Trimming shortened V by 0 bases and J by 1 base, and 7 bases separated the two germline ends. The germline V gene has CDR1 GTSNPN and CDR2 SVGIG (reference sequence).

A single count supports this clone. The rearrangement links TRBV11-2 to TRBJ2-1, with 9 bases identical to TRBD2. V shed 3 bases, J shed 9 bases, and the junction held 9 bases outside the gene matches. Germline V lookup: CDR1 SGHAT, CDR2 FQNNGV. The CDR3 has 15 residues. DNA for the CDR3: TGTGCCAGCAGCTTCTCGTGGCGGGAGGGAAGTGAGCAGTTCTTC. It translates to CASSFSWREGSEQFF.

This clone turned up a few times. This sequence joins TRBV7-6 and TRBJ2-5; 16 bases align to TRBD2. Unmatched junction bases numbered 5, after V lost 5 bases and J lost 5 bases. This CDR3 has 16 residues. Per the germline V gene, CDR1 is SGHVS and CDR2 is FNYEAQ. CDR3 coding DNA: TGTGCCAGCAGCGGGGGACTAGCGGGGGGGCCGGAGACCCAGTACTTC. Its protein is CASSGGLAGGPETQYF.

DNA of the CDR3: TGTGCCAGTAGTAGGGAGACAGGCCTGGGCGAGCAGTACTTC. Its translation: CASSRETGLGEQYF. The chain is built from TRBV19 and TRBJ2-7; D possibly corresponds to TRBD1 (6 bases). CDR1 and CDR2 from the germline V gene are LNHDA and SQIVND (reference sequence). This CDR3 comprises 14 residues. Trimming took off 4 bases at V and 6 bases at J, with 16 bases between the two ends.

The chain is built from TRBV9 and TRBJ2-3; 10 bases line up with TRBD1. V gave up 4 bases and J gave up 5 bases; unmatched junction bases: 7. CDR1 is SGDLS, CDR2 YYNGEE, per germline. The CDR3 runs to 15 residues. CDR3 loop: CASSPTGQGRDTQYF. CDR3 nucleotides: TGTGCCAGCAGCCCTACGGGACAGGGGAGAGATACGCAGTATTTT. Complete variable domain (other parts from reference TRBV9 and TRBJ2-3): DSGVTQTPKHLITATGQRVTLRCSPRSGDLSVYWYQQSLDQGLQFLIQYYNGEERAKGNILERFSAQQFPDLHSELNLSSLELGDSALYFCASSPTGQGRDTQYFGPGTRLTVL.